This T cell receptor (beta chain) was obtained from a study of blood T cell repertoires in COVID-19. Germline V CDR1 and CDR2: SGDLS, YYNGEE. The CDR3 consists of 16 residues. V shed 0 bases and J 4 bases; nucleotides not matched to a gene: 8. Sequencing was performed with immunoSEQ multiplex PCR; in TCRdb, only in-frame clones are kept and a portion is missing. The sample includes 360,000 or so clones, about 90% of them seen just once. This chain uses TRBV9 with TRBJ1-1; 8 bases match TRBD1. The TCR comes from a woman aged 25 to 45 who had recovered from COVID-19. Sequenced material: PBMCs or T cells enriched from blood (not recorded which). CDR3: CASSVAGDRYITEAFF. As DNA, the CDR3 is TGTGCCAGCAGCGTAGCTGGGGACAGGTACATCACTGAAGCTTTCTTT.